The clone carrying this TCR beta chain appeared a single time. Different DNA sequences within this sample yield the same CDR3. Generated by immunoSEQ multiplex PCR, the TCRdb table keeps only in-frame clones and is missing some. This sample has around 430,000 clones, with roughly 88% found just once. The germline CDR1 and CDR2 sequences are SGDLS and YYNGEE. With V trimmed by 0 bases and J by 6 bases, 0 bases remained unmatched. The CDR3 is 14 amino acids. This entry belongs to a study of blood T cell repertoires in COVID-19. The wider study: Sites in the United States, Italy and Spain provided acute and convalescent COVID-19 samples.

The clonotype comes from a woman aged 45-60 years with COVID-19, enrolled during active disease. The sample consisted of peripheral blood. This rearrangement joins TRBV9 to TRBJ1-4; TRBD1 aligns across 9 bases. CDR3 amino acids: CASSVGTGDEKLFF. CDR3 bases: TGTGCCAGCAGCGTAGGGACAGGGGATGAAAAACTGTTTTTT.